The clone carrying this TCR beta chain was observed many times. Its cognate antigen is unknown. This specimen comes from a study of T cell repertoires in cytomegalovirus infection. The wider study: Public TCR beta signatures were indicative of both CMV infection and a matching HLA type.

V was clipped by 1 base and J by 5 bases, with 11 bases between them. CDR3 length equals 14 residues. Study-wide findings and caveats: It was HLA-C-restricted CMV-specific TCR beta clonotypes that dominated the response ex vivo. Pooled public TCR beta family frequency picked out CMV carriers with the relevant HLA.

MiXCR, run by TCRdb on the reads, gives a single entry per CDR3 protein. The sample has some 97,000 distinct CDR3 sequences; 23% are singletons. The sequencing sample was made of CD8+ T cells from PBMCs. The V gene is TRBV12-3 or TRBV12-4, the J gene TRBJ1-1; possible D gene TRBD1, 5 bases. This clonotype originated in a human donor in good health (CMV status not recorded). Some clones in this sample may be carry-over from other donors' samples. CDR3 DNA sequence: TGTGCCAGCAGTTTAGGGGGGAAAGGAACTGAAGCTTTCTTT. Translating it yields CASSLGGKGTEAFF.